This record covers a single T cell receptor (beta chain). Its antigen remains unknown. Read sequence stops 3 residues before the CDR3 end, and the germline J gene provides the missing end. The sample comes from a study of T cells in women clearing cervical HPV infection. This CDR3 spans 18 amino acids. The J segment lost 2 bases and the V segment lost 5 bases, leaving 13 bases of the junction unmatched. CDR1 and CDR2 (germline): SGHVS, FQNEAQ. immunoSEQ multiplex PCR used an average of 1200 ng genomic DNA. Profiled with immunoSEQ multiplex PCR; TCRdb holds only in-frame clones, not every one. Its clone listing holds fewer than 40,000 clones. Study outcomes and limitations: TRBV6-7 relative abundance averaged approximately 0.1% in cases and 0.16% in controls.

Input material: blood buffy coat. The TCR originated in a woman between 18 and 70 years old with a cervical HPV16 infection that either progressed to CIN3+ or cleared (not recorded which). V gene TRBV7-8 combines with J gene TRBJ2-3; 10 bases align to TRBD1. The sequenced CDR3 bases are TGTGCCAGCAGCGCCCGGGACAGGGGCCTTGGGGACACAGATACG. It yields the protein CASSARDRGLGDTDT. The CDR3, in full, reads CASSARDRGLGDTDTQYF.